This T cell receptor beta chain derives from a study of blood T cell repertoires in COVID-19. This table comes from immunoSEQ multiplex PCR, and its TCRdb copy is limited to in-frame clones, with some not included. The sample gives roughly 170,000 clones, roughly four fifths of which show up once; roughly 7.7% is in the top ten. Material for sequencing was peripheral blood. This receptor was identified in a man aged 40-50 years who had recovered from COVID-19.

CDR3 nucleotides: TGTGCCAGCAGCCATTCTAACAGGGACGGAAACACCATATATTTT. This encodes CASSHSNRDGNTIYF. This chain joins TRBV4-2 and TRBJ1-3, with D maybe TRBD1 (6 bases). Germline assignment: CDR1 LGHNA and CDR2 YNFKEQ. Trimming cost V 3 bases and J 4 bases, with 13 bases left between them. The CDR3 totals 15 residues.